Listed here are 4 T cell receptor beta chains from one sample, sequenced in a study of beta chain features in type 1 diabetes. The investigators reverse transcribed all of the isolated RNA, so they sequenced expressed TCRB transcripts. The assay was immunoSEQ multiplex PCR, and TCRdb's table has in-frame clones only and misses some. The sample has about 260,000 clones; around 68% are singletons. The sample consisted of naive CD4+ T cells from blood. Receptor source: a man aged 25 to 40 in good health.

The chain has TRBV2 and TRBJ2-3; possible D gene TRBD2, 5 bases. The germline V and J ends were trimmed by 3 bases and 5 bases, with 9 bases remaining between them. Germline loops: CDR1 SNHLY, CDR2 FYNNEI. The CDR3 loop spans 13 amino acids. Here the CDR3 reads CASSDELEDTQYF. The CDR3, as DNA: TGTGCCAGCAGTGATGAACTAGAAGATACGCAGTATTTT.

This clone was seen a few times. In DNA form, the CDR3 reads TGCAGCGTTGGCTCGGGGGAGGGCATTCAGTACTTC. Protein sequence: CSVGSGEGIQYF. J is TRBJ2-4 and V is TRBV29-1; 7 bases agree with TRBD2. With 4 bases clipped from V and 9 bases from J, the junction kept 6 bases outside the gene matches. The CDR3 length is 12 residues. The germline CDR1 and CDR2 sequences are SQVTM and ANQGSEA.

This clone was picked up one time. The V gene is TRBV7-9, the J gene TRBJ2-3, with a weak D call TRBD1 (5 bases). CDR3 length: 15 amino acids. With 6 bases removed from V and 0 bases from J, the gap between germline ends came to 13 bases. Germline V gene sequence: CDR1 SEHNR, CDR2 FQNEAQ (reference sequence). The CDR3 is CASSLDRPSTDTQYF. The CDR3 nucleotides read TGTGCCAGCAGTCTCGACAGACCTAGCACAGATACGCAGTATTTT.

As concerns this clone: This sample also contains other DNA sequences that code for the same CDR3. This chain connects TRBV20-1 to TRBJ2-5; D remains unclear. Trimming took 3 bases from V and 4 from J, leaving 6 bases between them. There are 11 residues in the CDR3. Germline V gene sequence: CDR1 DFQATT, CDR2 SNEGSKA (reference sequence). The CDR3 bases are TGCAGTGCTAGTTTTTTAGAGACCCAGTACTTC. It is translated as CSASFLETQYF.